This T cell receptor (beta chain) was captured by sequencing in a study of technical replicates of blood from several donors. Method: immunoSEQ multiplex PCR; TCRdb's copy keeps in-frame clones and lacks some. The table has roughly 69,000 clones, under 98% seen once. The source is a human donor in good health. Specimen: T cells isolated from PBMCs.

CDR3 DNA: TGCGCCAGCAGCCAAGTTCTAGGAGGATACGAGCAGTACTTC. It encodes CASSQVLGGYEQYF. The J gene is TRBJ2-7, the V gene TRBV4-1; D may be TRBD2 (5 bases). Trimming pared 1 base from V and 4 bases from J, leaving 11 bases between. Germline V gives CDR1 MGHRA, CDR2 YSYEKL. CDR3 length: 14 residues.